A selection of T cell receptor beta chains follows, all from one sample in a study of quantifying T cell responses using KT2 cells. TCRdb reanalysed the UMI-ligation and nested PCR reads using MiXCR and keeps one entry per CDR3 protein. The table shows about 33,000 distinct CDR3 sequences, with 10% occurring only once. The sample was PBMCs spiked with cells of the T cell clone KT2. Receptor source: a human donor. Each CDR3 is given with its conserved first and last residue.

length: 14
J: TRBJ2-2
V: TRBV6-1
CDR3: CASSEAGDTGELFF

length: 13
J: TRBJ2-1
V: TRBV30
CDR3: CAWGTGGRAEQFF

length: 14
J: TRBJ2-2
V: TRBV7-7
CDR3: CASSLAKGAGELFF

length: 16
J: TRBJ2-3
V: TRBV6-1
CDR3: CASSDPTSGDTDTQYF

length: 15
J: TRBJ2-1
V: TRBV6-4
CDR3: CASSDSTSGSNEQFF

length: 15
J: TRBJ1-1
V: TRBV20-1
CDR3: CSASGGWLGNTEAFF

length: 14
J: TRBJ2-3
V: TRBV7-2
CDR3: CASSWYPRTDTQYF

length: 15
J: TRBJ1-2
V: TRBV18
CDR3: CASSPSQASFYGYTF

length: 17
J: TRBJ1-5
V: TRBV6-6
CDR3: CASRNSQGQGSNQPQHF

length: 14
J: TRBJ1-6
V: TRBV6-2/TRBV6-3
CDR3: CASMIDRDNSPLHF

length: 17
J: TRBJ2-1
V: TRBV6-5
CDR3: CASSYSIALAGYNEQFF

length: 16
J: TRBJ1-1
V: TRBV6-5
CDR3: CASSYSKDAMNTEAFF

length: 13
J: TRBJ2-1
V: TRBV24-1
CDR3: CATSRQGTGEQFF

length: 13
J: TRBJ1-5
V: TRBV18
CDR3: CASSPPGGQPQHF

length: 13
J: TRBJ1-1
V: TRBV6-5
CDR3: CASSYSKVTEAFF

length: 16
J: TRBJ2-5
V: TRBV5-6
CDR3: CASSLEGGASGETQYF

length: 14
J: TRBJ2-3
V: TRBV20-1
CDR3: CSASFRTSTDTQYF

length: 15
J: TRBJ2-7
V: TRBV19
CDR3: CASSITSGGSYEQYF

length: 15
J: TRBJ1-5
V: TRBV7-9
CDR3: CASSLAGQDNQPQHF

length: 13
J: TRBJ1-1
V: TRBV25-1
CDR3: CASSRQLNTEAFF

length: 15
J: TRBJ2-7
V: TRBV24-1
CDR3: CATSDPRTGYYEQYF

length: 14
J: TRBJ2-1
V: TRBV6-2/TRBV6-3
CDR3: CASSRGGQYNEQFF

length: 12
J: TRBJ1-1
V: TRBV29-1
CDR3: CSVDRRNTEAFF

length: 15
J: TRBJ1-5
V: TRBV19
CDR3: CASRGTAAPNQPQHF

length: 13
J: TRBJ2-5
V: TRBV29-1
CDR3: CSALGQYQETQYF

length: 13
J: TRBJ2-1
V: TRBV20-1
CDR3: CSARSGSRTEQFF

length: 15
J: TRBJ2-1
V: TRBV18
CDR3: CASSPRDFQGHEQFF

length: 13
J: TRBJ2-5
V: TRBV11-2
CDR3: CASSLERLETQYF

length: 15
J: TRBJ1-5
V: TRBV12-3/TRBV12-4
CDR3: CASSSPGQGNQPQHF

length: 12
J: TRBJ1-1
V: TRBV28
CDR3: CASRSPNTEAFF

length: 15
J: TRBJ2-3
V: TRBV4-3
CDR3: CASSQGQRDTDTQYF

length: 15
J: TRBJ2-7
V: TRBV30
CDR3: CAWSVRTAGSYEQYF

length: 13
J: TRBJ1-1
V: TRBV2
CDR3: CASSGTVNTEAFF

length: 15
J: TRBJ2-7
V: TRBV7-9
CDR3: CASSLISGFGNEQYF

length: 14
J: TRBJ1-2
V: TRBV4-1
CDR3: CASSQGTGGLGYTF

length: 16
J: TRBJ2-7
V: TRBV12-3/TRBV12-4
CDR3: CASSFASGGPSYEQYF

length: 13
J: TRBJ1-2
V: TRBV29-1
CDR3: CSSSTGSGYGYTF

length: 15
J: TRBJ1-1
V: TRBV7-2
CDR3: CASSFAGTGGTEAFF

length: 15
J: TRBJ2-1
V: TRBV20-1
CDR3: CSAIDWNSSYNEQFF

length: 15
J: TRBJ2-5
V: TRBV9
CDR3: CASSVRTSGRETQYF

length: 15
J: TRBJ1-1
V: TRBV29-1
CDR3: CSVVEKDYMNTEAFF

length: 16
J: TRBJ2-7
V: TRBV5-4
CDR3: CASTFKRTSGGDEQYF

length: 16
J: TRBJ2-5
V: TRBV5-8
CDR3: CASSFGTTSRGETQYF

length: 13
J: TRBJ2-5
V: TRBV7-8
CDR3: CASSLGAQETQYF

length: 14
J: TRBJ1-1
V: TRBV6-5
CDR3: CASSQGVRDTEAFF

length: 11
J: TRBJ2-7
V: TRBV20-1
CDR3: CSARQFSEQYF

length: 17
J: TRBJ1-3
V: TRBV3-1
CDR3: CASSLQRQSSSGNTIYF

length: 14
J: TRBJ2-7
V: TRBV29-1
CDR3: CSVIGWDYPYEQYF

length: 12
J: TRBJ2-7
V: TRBV29-1
CDR3: CSLGEGLHEQYF

length: 15
J: TRBJ1-1
V: TRBV5-1
CDR3: CASRPGGGMNTEAFF

length: 13
J: TRBJ1-1
V: TRBV9
CDR3: CASSQGEGTEAFF

length: 18
J: TRBJ2-1
V: TRBV29-1
CDR3: CSVSRRAYAGEGYNEQFF

length: 15
J: TRBJ1-5
V: TRBV20-1
CDR3: CSASTGTYSNQPQHF